These 26 T cell receptor beta chains originate from one sample sequenced in a study of T cells in Graves' hyperthyroidism and ophthalmopathy. Amplified TCR beta CDR3 regions derived from RNA transcripts. The TCR CDR3 first-round RT-PCR relied on the HTBI primer set. Using its own MiXCR run on the multiplex PCR reads, TCRdb lists one record per CDR3 protein. This table has hundreds of thousands of distinct CDR3 sequences, 46% appearing once. Material: peripheral blood or thyroid tissue (not recorded which). The source is a woman aged 18-29 years with Graves' hyperthyroidism.

V and J are TRBV10-3 and TRBJ2-5; D not resolved. The ends were cut back, 6 bases at V and 9 bases at J, with 11 bases in the middle. CDR3 length equals 11 residues. Per the germline V gene, CDR1 is ENHRY and CDR2 is SYGVKD. DNA for the CDR3: TGTGCCATCAGGACTGGGCAGGCCCAGTACTTC. Protein sequence: CAIRTGQAQYF.

V gene TRBV5-1 combines with J gene TRBJ1-5; the D gene is possibly TRBD1 (6 bases). The CDR3 sequence is 15 residues long. Germline assignment: CDR1 SGHRS and CDR2 YFSETQ. V was cut by 2 bases and J by 4 bases, with 13 bases left in between. The CDR3 nucleotides read TGCGCCAGCAGCTTTTCAGGGGAACATAATCAGCCCCAGCATTTT. Its translation is CASSFSGEHNQPQHF.

The chain has TRBV12-3 or TRBV12-4 and TRBJ2-5; D remains unclear. The CDR3 length is 12 residues. Trimming cost V 5 bases and J 7 bases, with 11 bases left between them. CDR3 in amino acids: CASSVTPGTQYF. The CDR3, as DNA: TGTGCCAGCAGTGTGACTCCGGGGACCCAGTACTTC.

This clonotype was found a few times. The gene calls are TRBV5-1 and TRBJ2-7; D unresolved. V lost 2 bases and J lost 2, with 8 bases in between. Per the germline V gene, CDR1 is SGHRS and CDR2 is YFSETQ. The CDR3 is 13 amino acids. CDR3 in DNA: TGCGCCAGCAGCTTCCCGGAAACCTACGAGCAGTACTTC. Translation: CASSFPETYEQYF.

The J gene is TRBJ2-6, the V gene TRBV2, with 7 nucleotides matching TRBD1. CDR3 length: 16 amino acids. Germline lookup yields CDR1 SNHLY and CDR2 FYNNEI. V lost 6 bases and J lost 0; bases outside the gene matches: 5. CDR3 coding DNA: TGTGCCAGCAGAGGGGACAGAAACTCTGGGGCCAACGTCCTGACTTTC. Translation: CASRGDRNSGANVLTF.

This clonotype was detected ten times or more. The chain is built from TRBV29-1 and TRBJ1-2, with D unclear. The length of the CDR3 is 15 residues. Between the trimmed V and J ends, which lost 1 base and 5 bases, there was a span of 17 bases. CDR1 SQVTM and CDR2 ANQGSEA come from the germline V gene. Written as DNA, the CDR3 is TGCAGCGTTGAAGGGTTGGAAGGACTCAAGTATGGCTACACCTTC. Its protein product is CSVEGLEGLKYGYTF. Drawing the rest from reference TRBV29-1 and TRBJ1-2, the complete variable domain is SAVISQKPSRDICQRGTSLTIQCQVDSQVTMMFWYRQQPGQSLTLIATANQGSEATYESGFVIDKFPISRPNLTFSTLTVSNMSPEDSSIYLCSVEGLEGLKYGYTFGSGTRLTVV.

This clonotype was seen ten or more times. The chain has TRBV7-9 and TRBJ1-1; a weak D match, TRBD1 (6 bases). This CDR3 has 13 amino acids. From germline, CDR1 is SEHNR and CDR2 FQNEAQ (reference sequence). V was cut by 4 bases and J by 1 base, with 7 bases left in between. The CDR3 here is CASSWGQNTEAFF. CDR3 DNA sequence: TGTGCCAGCAGCTGGGGACAGAACACTGAAGCTTTCTTT.

The chain carries TRBV7-2 and TRBJ2-5; 7 bases line up with TRBD1. V shed 11 bases, J shed 2 bases, and the junction held 8 bases outside the gene matches. The CDR3 spans 13 residues. Per germline, CDR1 SGHTA and CDR2 FQGNSA. CDR3 nucleotides: TGTGCCTGCAATCCGGGACAGCAAGAGACCCAGTACTTC. Translating it yields CACNPGQQETQYF.

This clonotype came up many times. The J gene is TRBJ2-5, the V gene TRBV7-3, with a tentative D call TRBD1 (5 bases). V was cut by 5 bases and J by 5 bases, with 18 bases left in between. CDR1 and CDR2 (germline): SGHTA, FQGTGA. The CDR3 loop spans 15 amino acids. CDR3 sequence (DNA): TGTGCCAGCAGCCAAGCGTTGCAGGGCATGGAGACCCAGTACTTC. Its translation: CASSQALQGMETQYF.

The chain has TRBV24-1 and TRBJ1-2; D unclear. V was clipped by 2 bases and J by 6 bases, with 15 bases between them. The CDR3 length is 15 residues. Germline CDR1 and CDR2: KGHDR and SFDVKD. CDR3 residues: CATSDYPGSRHGYTF. DNA for the CDR3: TGTGCCACCAGTGATTATCCCGGCAGTAGGCATGGCTACACCTTC.

This clonotype was counted between two and nine times. The genes are TRBV7-9 and TRBJ1-1; D ambiguous. V lost 1 base, J lost 4 bases, and 10 bases lay in between. The germline V gene has CDR1 SEHNR and CDR2 FQNEAQ (reference sequence). The CDR3 is 14 amino acids. The CDR3 region is CASSLESAGTEAFF. The CDR3 bases are TGTGCCAGCAGCTTAGAATCCGCGGGCACTGAAGCTTTCTTT.

This clonotype came up a few times. A much larger clone is a single base away; this may be a read error. The conserved phenylalanine or tryptophan is not found at the CDR3 terminus, so this likely reflects a read error. V usage is TRBV7-2 and J usage is TRBJ2-7; unclear D gene. Germline V lookup: CDR1 SGHTA, CDR2 FQGNSA. Deletions cut 5 bases from V and 6 bases from J, with 11 bases between. This CDR3 is 12 amino acids long. CDR3 sequence (DNA): TGTGCCAGCAGCCGAGGTGAAGGCGAGCAGTACCTC. This encodes CASSRGEGEQYL.

This clonotype was counted at least ten times. V is TRBV15 and J is TRBJ1-6, with no clear D. The CDR3 is 16 amino acids. V shed 0 bases and J shed 1 base, with 7 bases lying between them. The V gene's germline CDR1 is LNHNV and CDR2 YYDKDF (reference sequence). The CDR3 reads CATSRDPDSYNSPLHF. In nucleotides, the CDR3 is TGTGCCACCAGCAGAGATCCGGATTCCTATAATTCACCCCTCCACTTT.

The chain joins TRBV7-2 to TRBJ2-7, with D uncertain. There are 13 residues in the CDR3. V shed 3 bases and J shed 3 bases, with 9 bases lying between them. CDR1 and CDR2 from the germline V gene are SGHTA and FQGNSA. For the CDR3, the DNA is TGTGCCAGCAGCTTGTATTTGGGCTACGAGCAGTACTTC. Protein sequence: CASSLYLGYEQYF.

This clonotype occurred once. In nucleotides, the CDR3 is TGTGCCACCAGCAGAACCCCCAGGGTACTCCTCTATGGCTACACCTTC. Protein: CATSRTPRVLLYGYTF. The gene calls are TRBV15 and TRBJ1-2; the D gene is possibly TRBD1 (5 bases). Trimming pared 2 bases from V and 4 bases from J, leaving 17 bases between. Germline CDR1 is LNHNV and CDR2 is YYDKDF (reference sequence). CDR3 size: 16 residues.

The rearrangement uses TRBV10-2 and TRBJ2-5; D is perhaps TRBD1 (5 bases). This CDR3 comprises 13 residues. Germline CDR1 is WSHSY and CDR2 is SAAADI. Trimming pared 6 bases from V and 4 bases from J, leaving 12 bases between. The CDR3 bases are TGCGCCAGCAGCTCTAGGGGTTCAGAGACCCAGTACTTC. Encoded protein: CASSSRGSETQYF.

A word on this clonotype: The junction does not match germline at one end; this may be a read error. The chain combines TRBV29-1 with TRBJ2-5; tentative D call: TRBD2 (7 bases). Germline loops: CDR1 SQVTM, CDR2 ANQGSEA. The CDR3 is 14 amino acids. CDR3 in amino acids: CSMGGAGASYEQCF. DNA for the CDR3: TGCAGCATGGGGGGGGCAGGGGCTTCCTACGAGCAGTGCTTC.

This clonotype came up many times. This chain links TRBV2 with TRBJ2-6; D unclear. The CDR3 consists of 18 residues. Germline V gives CDR1 SNHLY, CDR2 FYNNEI. V gave up 3 bases and J gave up 4 bases, with 19 bases separating them. CDR3 in DNA: TGTGCCAGCAGTGACTCGTGGGCCGTTCGTTTGGGGGCCAACGTCCTGACTTTC. As protein: CASSDSWAVRLGANVLTF.

This clonotype occurred a few times. The junction shows a germline mismatch at one end, possibly a read error. The chain is built from TRBV7-9 and TRBJ1-1, with TRBD1 identical over 7 bases. This CDR3 region has 11 residues. Germline values: CDR1 SEHNR, CDR2 FQNEAQ (reference sequence). The DNA for the CDR3 is TGCGCCAGCAGCCAACAGGGGTTTGCTTTCTTT. Protein product: CASSQQGFAFF. Drawing the rest from reference TRBV7-9 and TRBJ1-1, the complete variable domain is DTGVSQNPRHKITKRGQNVTFRCDPISEHNRLYWYRQTLGQGPEFLTYFQNEAQLEKSRLLSDRFSAERPKGSFSTLEIQRTEQGDSAMYLCASSQQGFAFFGQGTRLTVV.

The sample holds a few counts of this clonotype. This chain connects TRBV2 to TRBJ2-7, with D uncertain. Trimming left V 5 bases short and J 3 bases short, with 14 bases between. Germline CDR1 reads SNHLY; CDR2 reads FYNNEI. The CDR3 length is 14 residues. CDR3 region: CASSIKPGNYEQYF. Here the CDR3 DNA reads TGTGCCAGCAGTATAAAGCCGGGCAACTACGAGCAGTACTTC.

The rearrangement links TRBV24-1 to TRBJ2-5, with a weak D call TRBD1 (6 bases). The ends were cut back, 5 bases at V and 4 bases at J, with 16 bases in the middle. This CDR3 contains 15 residues. CDR1 is KGHDR, CDR2 SFDVKD, per germline. CDR3 in amino acids: CATSAPWGRGETQYF. The CDR3 DNA is TGTGCCACCAGTGCCCCGTGGGGGCGCGGAGAGACCCAGTACTTC.

Concerning this clonotype: One end of the junction fails to match germline, which may point to a read error. CDR3 loop: CANSKDRVDTEAFF. The CDR3 nucleotides are TGTGCCAACAGCAAGGACAGAGTGGACACTGAAGCTTTCTTT. The V and J genes are TRBV11-1 and TRBJ1-1, with D possibly TRBD1 on 6 matching bases. CDR3 size: 14 residues. Germline V gene sequence: CDR1 SGHAT, CDR2 FQDESV (reference sequence).

V is TRBV20-1 and J is TRBJ2-5, with 13 bases that match TRBD2. The CDR3 is made up of 16 amino acids. Germline CDR1 DFQATT, CDR2 SNEGSKA (reference sequence). V lost 5 bases to trimming and J lost 5 bases; unmatched junction nucleotides: 11. The chain's CDR3 is CSAPGLAGPTIETQYF. As DNA, the CDR3 is TGCAGTGCTCCGGGACTAGCGGGACCAACGATCGAGACCCAGTACTTC.

The V and J genes are TRBV24-1 and TRBJ1-5; tentatively, D is TRBD1 (5 bases). The CDR3 runs to 14 residues. V was pared by 4 bases and J by 6 bases, with 12 bases between. CDR1 KGHDR and CDR2 SFDVKD come from the germline V gene. The CDR3 loop reads CATSDGGGVQPQHF. CDR3 bases: TGTGCCACCAGTGACGGGGGGGGGGTTCAGCCCCAGCATTTT.

Ten or more counts support this clonotype. The chain has TRBV7-9 and TRBJ1-3; D is undetermined. V was shortened by 5 bases and J by 4 bases, with 9 bases between the two germline ends. The germline V gene encodes CDR1 SEHNR and CDR2 FQNEAQ (reference sequence). This CDR3 comprises 13 residues. The chain's CDR3 is CASSLSQGNTIYF. CDR3 in DNA: TGTGCCAGCAGCCTGTCACAGGGAAACACCATATATTTT.

The genes are TRBV10-2 and TRBJ1-1; no clear D gene. V lost 6 bases and J lost 1, with 12 bases in between. This CDR3 has 14 amino acids. CDR1 and CDR2 from the germline V gene are WSHSY and SAAADI. The CDR3 DNA sequence: TGCGCCAGCAGCGCCGACCGTACGAACACTGAAGCTTTCTTT. As protein: CASSADRTNTEAFF.